This T cell receptor (beta chain) stems from a study of response to subunit inactivated influenza vaccine. The V end was cut by 7 bases, the J end by 4 bases, with 10 bases between. The CDR3 spans 13 residues. From germline, CDR1 is MNHEY and CDR2 SMNVEV (reference sequence). TCRdb processed the RT-PCR reads anew with MiXCR; each CDR3 protein has one entry. This sample has roughly 460,000 distinct CDR3 sequences, with approximately 11% found just once. This rearrangement joins TRBV27 to TRBJ2-2; D remains unclear. The sample was PBMCs from blood, taken more than 35 days after vaccination. The clonotype comes from a man in his fifties who received an inactivated influenza vaccine. The CDR3 bases are TGTGCCAGCAAGAATTTTGGCACCGGGGAGCTGTTTTTT. Translating gives CASKNFGTGELFF.